Sequencing of this T cell receptor (beta chain) was carried out in a study of PD-1 blockade in classical Hodgkin lymphoma. Overall study findings and caveats: It was among complete responders that baseline diversity resembled that of newly diagnosed patients. There was a significant rise in CD4+ TCR diversity by C4D1, with no such rise for CD8+.

V shed 6 bases and J shed 10 bases, with 18 bases lying between them. Germline assignment: CDR1 MNHEY and CDR2 SVGAGI. The CDR3 is 13 amino acids. Sequenced by immunoSEQ multiplex PCR; TCRdb stores in-frame clones only, minus some. The data hold 50,000 or so clones, with 73% observed a single time. Exposure to brentuximab vedotin varied, and each patient had relapsed following autologous stem cell transplantation. In its sample, this clone was seen a few times. The antigen remains unidentified. This sequence was found in a human donor with classical Hodgkin lymphoma. Specimen: peripheral blood mononuclear cells (PBMCs), collected before the second cycle of nivolumab. V gene TRBV6-5 combines with J gene TRBJ1-2; TRBD1 is a possible D gene (6 bases). Written as DNA, the CDR3 is TGTGCCAGCAGCCTGGGACAAGGCTATCCCTACACCTTC. This codes for CASSLGQGYPYTF.